What follows are 27 T cell receptor beta chains derived from one specimen sequenced in a study of cytomegalovirus exposure and HLA in healthy donors. PCR primers comprised 60 Vbeta and 13 Jbeta primers. Profiling relied on immunoSEQ multiplex PCR, and the TCRdb table lists in-frame clones only, not all of them. The sample has about 94,000 clones, more than 70% seen once; the top ten hold approximately 3.9%. Sequencing used PBMCs. The receptors here all came from a woman aged 40-49 years in good health and CMV-seronegative.

This rearrangement joins TRBV5-4 to TRBJ1-4, with no clear D. Deletions cut 0 bases from V and 2 bases from J, with 14 bases between. The CDR3 length is 17 residues. In germline, CDR1 is SGHNT, CDR2 YYREEE (reference sequence). Here the CDR3 reads CASSLGPPSATNEKLFF. The CDR3 nucleotides are TGTGCCAGCAGCTTGGGACCCCCCAGCGCGACTAATGAAAAACTGTTTTTT.

This chain uses TRBV5-1 with TRBJ1-2, with 12 bases lining up with TRBD1. The junction had 14 bases not matched to a gene; V was cut back by 4 bases and J by 7 bases. The V gene's germline CDR1 is SGHRS and CDR2 YFSETQ. This CDR3 has 17 amino acids. The CDR3 nucleotides are TGCGCCAGCAGCCCGGATATTGAACCGGGACAGGGGGCTGGCTACACCTTC. This translates into CASSPDIEPGQGAGYTF. The entire variable domain, with the rest obtained from reference TRBV5-1 and TRBJ1-2, is as follows: KAGVTQTPRYLIKTRGQQVTLSCSPISGHRSVSWYQQTPGQGLQFLFEYFSETQRNKGNFPGRFSGRQFSNSRSEMNVSTLELGDSALYLCASSPDIEPGQGAGYTFGSGTRLTVV.

In this sample, this clone turned up a few times. This chain joins TRBV9 and TRBJ2-3; D gene uncertain. The V and J ends lost 1 base and 0 bases respectively, with 6 bases between them. Germline lookup yields CDR1 SGDLS and CDR2 YYNGEE. The CDR3 contains 14 residues. The CDR3 coding sequence is TGTGCCAGCAGCGTACGCGCTAGCACAGATACGCAGTATTTT. It translates to CASSVRASTDTQYF.

The chain is built from TRBV4-3 and TRBJ2-7, with 9 bases matching TRBD1. Germline trimming cut 4 bases from V and 2 bases from J; bases unmatched to any gene: 6. Germline CDR1 and CDR2: LGHNA and YSLEER. The CDR3 runs 15 residues. The CDR3 DNA sequence: TGCGCCAGCAGCCCGGGGACAGGGTGCCCCTACGAGCAGTACTTC. It translates to CASSPGTGCPYEQYF.

This clone showed up just a few times. This rearrangement joins TRBV5-6 to TRBJ1-5; TRBD1 matches at 9 bases. Germline V CDR1 and CDR2: SGHDT, YYEEEE. There are 15 residues in the CDR3. The J segment lost 9 bases and the V segment lost 0 bases, leaving 7 bases of the junction unmatched. The CDR3 DNA reads TGTGCCAGCAGCTTGGCAGGGACAGGGCTTTCGCCCCAGCATTTT. Translation: CASSLAGTGLSPQHF.

This sequence joins TRBV30 and TRBJ2-1; possibly TRBD2 for D (5 bases). Deletions cut 0 bases from V and 5 bases from J, with 17 bases between. Germline V gene sequence: CDR1 GTSNPN, CDR2 SVGIG (reference sequence). This CDR3 is 16 amino acids long. The CDR3 coding sequence is TGTGCCTGGAGTGTAAGGTATGGAGGTCTTGACAATGAGCAGTTCTTC. Residues: CAWSVRYGGLDNEQFF.

This chain links TRBV6-5 with TRBJ1-5; the match to TRBD1 covers 7 bases. This CDR3 has 14 residues. V trimming: 4 bases; J trimming: 3 bases; junction bases outside the gene matches: 3. CDR1 MNHEY and CDR2 SVGAGI come from the germline V gene. The CDR3 loop is CASSFTGANQPQHF. As DNA, the CDR3 is TGTGCCAGCAGTTTTACAGGGGCCAATCAGCCCCAGCATTTT.

This chain connects TRBV30 to TRBJ1-4; D gene unclear. V was shortened by 0 bases and J by 12 bases, with 17 bases between the two germline ends. The CDR3 runs to 14 residues. The V gene's germline CDR1 is GTSNPN and CDR2 SVGIG (reference sequence). The CDR3 sequence: CAWSVTPSLRELFF. CDR3 DNA: TGTGCCTGGAGTGTAACCCCCTCTCTGAGAGAACTGTTTTTT.

This sequence joins TRBV4-2 and TRBJ1-2, with a tentative D call TRBD1 (5 bases). The CDR3 spans 14 residues. The V end was cut by 1 base, the J end by 4 bases, with 10 bases between. Germline V CDR1 and CDR2: LGHNA, YNFKEQ. CDR3 DNA sequence: TGTGCCAGCAGCCAAGGCAGGGATGCCTATGGCTACACCTTC. It encodes CASSQGRDAYGYTF.

V usage is TRBV9 and J usage is TRBJ1-1; no clear D gene. CDR3 size: 13 residues. Between the trimmed V and J ends, which lost 4 bases and 2 bases, there was a span of 9 bases. CDR1 is SGDLS and CDR2 is YYNGEE in the germline V gene. The CDR3 nucleotides are TGTGCCAGCAGCCCCCCCCCTAACACTGAAGCTTTCTTT. This gives the protein CASSPPPNTEAFF.

The rearrangement uses TRBV5-1 and TRBJ2-7, with D perhaps matching TRBD1 (6 bases). The CDR3 consists of 14 residues. CDR1 SGHRS and CDR2 YFSETQ come from the germline V gene. The germline V and J ends were trimmed by 0 bases and 5 bases, with 12 bases remaining between them. The CDR3 coding sequence is TGCGCCAGCAGCTTGGGGACAGTCGGCCACGAGCAGTACTTC. Its protein is CASSLGTVGHEQYF.

The rearrangement links TRBV5-6 to TRBJ1-5; D is perhaps TRBD1 (6 bases). Germline loops: CDR1 SGHDT, CDR2 YYEEEE. V was shortened by 0 bases and J by 3 bases, with 10 bases between the two germline ends. The CDR3 sequence is 15 residues long. Written as DNA, the CDR3 is TGTGCCAGCAGCTTGGGACAGGTTCACAATCAGCCCCAGCATTTT. Translating it yields CASSLGQVHNQPQHF.

This clone was detected once. This chain joins TRBV15 and TRBJ2-7; D is unclear. Germline CDR1 and CDR2: LNHNV and YYDKDF (reference sequence). The CDR3 covers 13 residues. V was shortened by 0 bases and J by 4 bases, with 7 bases between the two germline ends. The chain's CDR3 is CATSRDIGYEQYF. The CDR3 DNA reads TGTGCCACCAGCAGAGATATCGGGTACGAGCAGTACTTC.

This chain links TRBV9 with TRBJ1-1, with TRBD1 as a possible D gene (6 bases). The V end was cut by 3 bases, the J end by 0 bases, with 18 bases between. CDR3 length equals 17 residues. CDR1 and CDR2 (germline): SGDLS, YYNGEE. The CDR3 bases are TGTGCCAGCAGCGCAGATCCGACAGGTCGGATGAACACTGAAGCTTTCTTT. As protein: CASSADPTGRMNTEAFF.

This clone was counted only a few times. The rearrangement links TRBV6-1 to TRBJ1-3; a weak D match, TRBD1 (5 bases). The germline V gene has CDR1 MNHNS and CDR2 SASEGT. V shed 1 base and J shed 1 base, with 8 bases lying between them. The CDR3 loop spans 15 amino acids. The chain's CDR3 is CASSEGRGSGNTIYF. DNA of the CDR3: TGTGCCAGCAGTGAAGGCCGGGGGTCTGGAAACACCATATATTTT.

The chain links TRBV27 to TRBJ2-7, with 7 bases aligning to TRBD2. The germline CDR1 and CDR2 sequences are MNHEY and SMNVEV (reference sequence). V was clipped by 5 bases and J by 6 bases; unmatched bases: 16. There are 16 residues in the CDR3. CDR3 nucleotide sequence: TGTGCCAGCAGTCCTGCCTCCGGGACTAAGTCCGCCGAGCAGTACTTC. Its translation: CASSPASGTKSAEQYF.

The V and J genes are TRBV18 and TRBJ2-5; TRBD2 might be the D (7 bases). Looked up from germline, CDR1 is KGHSH and CDR2 is LQKENI. The CDR3 extends over 18 amino acids. Deletions cut 3 bases from V and 5 bases from J, with 25 bases between. The chain's CDR3 is CASSPLVGAGATGETQYF. CDR3 in DNA: TGTGCCAGCTCACCCCTAGTTGGCGCGGGGGCCACAGGGGAGACCCAGTACTTC. Using reference TRBV18 and TRBJ2-5 for the parts outside the CDR3, the full variable domain is NAGVMQNPRHLVRRRGQEARLRCSPMKGHSHVYWYRQLPEEGLKFMVYLQKENIIDESGMPKERFSAEFPKEGPSILRIQQVVRGDSAAYFCASSPLVGAGATGETQYFGPGTRLLVL.

The chain carries TRBV7-3 and TRBJ1-2; D is perhaps TRBD1 (6 bases). CDR3 length equals 14 residues. Germline CDR1 is SGHTA and CDR2 is FQGTGA. Trimming stripped 5 bases from V and 4 bases from J, with 14 bases between. This CDR3 is CASSPNREGYGYTF. The CDR3 DNA follows: TGTGCCAGCAGCCCTAACAGGGAAGGCTATGGCTACACCTTC.

V and J are TRBV2 and TRBJ1-2; D gene unclear. V gave up 6 bases and J gave up 5 bases, with 10 bases separating them. Germline V gene sequence: CDR1 SNHLY, CDR2 FYNNEI. The CDR3 has 12 residues. The CDR3 is CASSAGQYGYTF. The DNA for the CDR3 is TGTGCCAGCAGCGCAGGTCAATATGGCTACACCTTC.

The chain links TRBV7-2 to TRBJ2-3, with a weak D call TRBD2 (5 bases). V lost 3 bases and J lost 3, with 7 bases in between. Per germline, CDR1 SGHTA and CDR2 FQGNSA. The CDR3 contains 13 residues. This CDR3 reads CASSFGETDTQYF. CDR3 nucleotides: TGTGCCAGCAGCTTCGGGGAAACAGATACGCAGTATTTT. The full variable domain, completed using reference TRBV7-2 and TRBJ2-3, is GAGVSQSPSNKVTEKGKDVELRCDPISGHTALYWYRQSLGQGLEFLIYFQGNSAPDKSGLPSDRFSAERTGGSVSTLTIQRTQQEDSAVYLCASSFGETDTQYFGPGTRLTVL.

The rearrangement joins TRBV5-1 to TRBJ1-6, with D possibly TRBD1 on 5 matching bases. The CDR3 contains 14 residues. CDR1 and CDR2 from the germline V gene are SGHRS and YFSETQ. Deletions cut 2 bases from V and 7 bases from J, with 10 bases between. CDR3 in DNA: TGCGCCAGCAGCTTTGAGGGACTCAATTCACCCCTCCACTTT. Protein sequence: CASSFEGLNSPLHF.

CDR3 in DNA: TGTGCCAGCAGCTTGTTGTCAGGGGTGACTGAAGCTTTCTTT. It codes for CASSLLSGVTEAFF. The rearrangement uses TRBV5-8 and TRBJ1-1, with D possibly being TRBD1 (6 bases). Looked up from germline, CDR1 is SGHTS and CDR2 is YDEGEE. The CDR3 consists of 14 residues. V lost 1 base to trimming and J lost 5 bases, with 12 bases between them.

This clone was picked up a small number of times. This chain links TRBV7-3 with TRBJ1-1, with 11 bases matching TRBD1. Germline V gives CDR1 SGHTA, CDR2 FQGTGA. V lost 1 base to trimming and J lost 4 bases; unmatched junction nucleotides: 5. This CDR3 has 16 amino acids. This chain's CDR3 is CASSLKGQGVSTEAFF. The CDR3 region has the DNA TGTGCCAGCAGCTTAAAGGGACAGGGGGTTAGCACTGAAGCTTTCTTT.

The CDR3 DNA reads as TGTGCCAGCAGCGTACAGGGAGCGGCTAATGAAAAACTGTTTTTT. It yields the protein CASSVQGAANEKLFF. This chain connects TRBV5-4 to TRBJ1-4, with D perhaps TRBD1 (6 bases). This CDR3 region has 15 residues. V shed 4 bases and J shed 3 bases, with 13 bases lying between them. Germline V gene sequence: CDR1 SGHNT, CDR2 YYREEE (reference sequence).

This rearrangement joins TRBV9 to TRBJ1-3; the match to TRBD1 covers 7 bases. Trimming took 0 bases from V and 2 from J; bases not matched to a gene: 5. Germline CDR1 reads SGDLS; CDR2 reads YYNGEE. The CDR3 has 16 residues. The CDR3 coding sequence is TGTGCCAGCAGCGTAGAGGGGGCGTTCGCTGGAAACACCATATATTTT. This translates into CASSVEGAFAGNTIYF. Variable domain in full (rest from reference TRBV9 and TRBJ1-3): DSGVTQTPKHLITATGQRVTLRCSPRSGDLSVYWYQQSLDQGLQFLIQYYNGEERAKGNILERFSAQQFPDLHSELNLSSLELGDSALYFCASSVEGAFAGNTIYFGEGSWLTVV.

This chain uses TRBV6-6 with TRBJ2-1, with TRBD1 matching over 10 bases. J was trimmed by 6 bases and V by 11 bases; bases with no gene match: 10. Germline V gives CDR1 MNHNY, CDR2 SVGAGI (reference sequence). The CDR3 is made up of 14 amino acids. The CDR3 nucleotides are TGTGCCTCTCACTGGGACAGGGGCCTCAATGAGCAGTTCTTC. It is translated as CASHWDRGLNEQFF.

The genes are TRBV28 and TRBJ1-1; no firm D call. CDR3 size: 13 residues. The ends were cut back, 3 bases at V and 2 bases at J, with 7 bases in the middle. Germline CDR1 and CDR2: MDHEN and SYDVKM. The CDR3 spells CASSLEPNTEAFF. Here the CDR3 DNA reads TGTGCCAGCAGTTTGGAGCCAAACACTGAAGCTTTCTTT. The entire variable domain, with the rest obtained from reference TRBV28 and TRBJ1-1, is as follows: DVKVTQSSRYLVKRTGEKVFLECVQDMDHENMFWYRQDPGLGLRLIYFSYDVKMKEKGDIPEGYSVSREKKERFSLILESASTNQTSMYLCASSLEPNTEAFFGQGTRLTVV.